This TCR beta chain was retrieved from a study of cytomegalovirus exposure and HLA in healthy donors. Losses at the gene ends were 2 bases for V and 2 bases for J; bases not matched to a gene: 4. The CDR3 spans 17 residues. Germline V gene sequence: CDR1 GTSNPN, CDR2 SVGIG (reference sequence). The count of this clone is one. Amplification used 60 Vbeta primers and 13 Jbeta primers. Here immunoSEQ multiplex PCR was the method, and the copy in TCRdb shows in-frame clones only, minus some. The sample records about 130,000 clones, around three quarters being singletons. This TCR was recovered from a woman between 45 and 60 years old in good health and CMV-seronegative. Sequences were obtained from PBMCs. V and J are TRBV30 and TRBJ2-3, with 16 bases matching TRBD2. CDR3 protein: CAWSKGLAGGITDTQYF. CDR3 nucleotide sequence: TGTGCCTGGAGTAAGGGACTAGCGGGAGGGATCACAGATACGCAGTATTTT. The variable domain in full, completed from reference TRBV30 and TRBJ2-3, reads SQTIHQWPATLVQPVGSPLSLECTVEGTSNPNLYWYRQAAGRGLQLLFYSVGIGQISSEVPQNLSASRPQDRQFILSSKKLLLSDSGFYLCAWSKGLAGGITDTQYFGPGTRLTVL.